This TCR beta chain was found in a study of technical replicates of blood from a few donors. A note on this clone: One end of the junction varies from germline; a read error may be responsible.

Generated by immunoSEQ multiplex PCR, the TCRdb table keeps only in-frame clones and is missing some. The repertoire holds approximately 69,000 clones, with about 90% as singletons. The sample consisted of PBMCs. The sequence derives from a human donor in good health. Some clones in this sample may be carry-over from other donors' samples.

CDR3 nucleotide sequence: TGTGCCATCAGGTGGGACTCTGGAGACACCATATATTTT. Protein: CAIRWDSGDTIYF. The chain uses TRBV10-3 and TRBJ1-3; perhaps TRBD1 as D (5 bases). Germline lookup yields CDR1 ENHRY and CDR2 SYGVKD. This CDR3 spans 13 amino acids.